This T cell receptor (beta chain) was retrieved from a study of breast tumors, draining lymph nodes, adjacent tissues. Points from the study as a whole: That most tumor T cells come from lymph nodes remained unproven. Tumors had less TCR diversity than lymph nodes, more than nontumor tissue. Luminal-like breast cancer showed significantly greater tumor-nontumor repertoire similarity than basal-like breast cancer did. Most tumor T cells seemingly derive from lymph node, then expand in tumor.

TCRdb used MiXCR to reprocess the multiplex PCR reads, holding one entry per CDR3 protein. Among approximately 280,000 distinct CDR3 sequences, 30% were seen once, and the ten largest hold under 1.2%. Per germline, CDR1 SGHVS and CDR2 FQNEAQ. The CDR3 extends over 16 amino acids. V lost 4 bases, J lost 3 bases, and 7 bases stayed unmatched. The lymph nodes were axillary draining lymph nodes from breast cancer patients. At least ten counts were recorded for this clonotype. What it binds is unknown. This chain uses TRBV7-8 with TRBJ2-7; 12 bases fit TRBD2. The sequence derives from a female donor with breast cancer. Some clones in this sample may be carry-over from other donors' samples. Sequenced input: axillary lymph node tissue. This chain's CDR3 is CASSSQTSGRRYEQYF. In DNA, the CDR3 is TGTGCCAGCAGCTCCCAAACTAGCGGGAGGCGCTACGAGCAGTACTTC.